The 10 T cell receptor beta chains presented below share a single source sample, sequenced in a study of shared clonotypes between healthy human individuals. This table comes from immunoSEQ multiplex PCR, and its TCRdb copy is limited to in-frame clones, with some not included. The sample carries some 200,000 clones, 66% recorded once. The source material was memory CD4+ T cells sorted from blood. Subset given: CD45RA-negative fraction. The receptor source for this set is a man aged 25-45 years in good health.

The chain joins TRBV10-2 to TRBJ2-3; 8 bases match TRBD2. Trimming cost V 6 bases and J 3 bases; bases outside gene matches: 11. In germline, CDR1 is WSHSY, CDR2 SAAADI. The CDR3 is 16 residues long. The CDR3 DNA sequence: TGCGCCAGCAGAAAGGGTAGCGGGATTGGAACAGATACGCAGTATTTT. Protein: CASRKGSGIGTDTQYF.

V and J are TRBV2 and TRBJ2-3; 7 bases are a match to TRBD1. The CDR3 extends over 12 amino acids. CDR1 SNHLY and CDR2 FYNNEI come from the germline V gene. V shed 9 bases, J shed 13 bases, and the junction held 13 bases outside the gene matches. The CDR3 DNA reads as TGTGCCAGTCAAGCAGCCGGGACAGAGGAGTATTTT. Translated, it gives CASQAAGTEEYF.

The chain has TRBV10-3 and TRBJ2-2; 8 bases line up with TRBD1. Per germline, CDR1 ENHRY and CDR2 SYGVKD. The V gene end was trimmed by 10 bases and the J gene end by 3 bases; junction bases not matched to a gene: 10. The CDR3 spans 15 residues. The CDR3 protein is CATQTGQDDTGELFF. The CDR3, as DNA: TGTGCCACCCAAACGGGACAGGATGACACCGGGGAGCTGTTTTTT.

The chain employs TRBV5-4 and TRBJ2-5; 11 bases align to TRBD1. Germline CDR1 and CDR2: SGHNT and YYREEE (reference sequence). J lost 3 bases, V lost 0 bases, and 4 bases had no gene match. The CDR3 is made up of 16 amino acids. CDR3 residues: CASSLVGTGGKETQYF. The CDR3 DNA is TGTGCCAGCAGCTTGGTTGGGACAGGGGGAAAAGAGACCCAGTACTTC. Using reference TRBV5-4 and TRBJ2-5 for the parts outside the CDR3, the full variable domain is ETGVTQSPTHLIKTRGQQVTLRCSSQSGHNTVSWYQQALGQGPQFIFQYYREEENGRGNFPPRFSGLQFPNYSSELNVNALELDDSALYLCASSLVGTGGKETQYFGPGTRLLVL.

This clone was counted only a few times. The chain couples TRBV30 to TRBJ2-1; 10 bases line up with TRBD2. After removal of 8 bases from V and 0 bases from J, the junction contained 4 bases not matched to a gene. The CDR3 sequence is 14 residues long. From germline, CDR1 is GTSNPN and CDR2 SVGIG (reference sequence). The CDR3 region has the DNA TGTGCCGGTTCTAGCGGGAGCTCCTACAATGAGCAGTTCTTC. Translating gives CAGSSGSSYNEQFF.

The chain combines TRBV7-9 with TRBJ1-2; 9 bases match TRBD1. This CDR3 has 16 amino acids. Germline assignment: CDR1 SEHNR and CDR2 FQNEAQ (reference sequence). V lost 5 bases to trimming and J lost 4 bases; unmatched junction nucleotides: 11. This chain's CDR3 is CASSPGPGQGGYGYTF. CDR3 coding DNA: TGTGCCAGCAGCCCAGGCCCGGGACAGGGAGGCTATGGCTACACCTTC.

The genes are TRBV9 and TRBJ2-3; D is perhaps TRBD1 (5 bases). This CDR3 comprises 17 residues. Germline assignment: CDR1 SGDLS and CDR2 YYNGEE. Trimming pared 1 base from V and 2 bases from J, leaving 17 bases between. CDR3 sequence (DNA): TGTGCCAGCAGCGTACTAGGTCAGGGCGGCCCCACAGATACGCAGTATTTT. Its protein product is CASSVLGQGGPTDTQYF.

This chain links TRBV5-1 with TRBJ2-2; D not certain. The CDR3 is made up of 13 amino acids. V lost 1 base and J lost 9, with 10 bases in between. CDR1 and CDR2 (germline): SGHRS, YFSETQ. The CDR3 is CASSLLGNRELFF. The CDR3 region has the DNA TGCGCCAGCAGCTTGTTGGGGAACCGGGAGCTGTTTTTT.

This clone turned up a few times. The CDR3: CASSEASGSRGDTQYF. For the CDR3, the DNA is TGCGCCAGCAGTGAGGCCAGCGGGAGTCGGGGAGATACGCAGTATTTT. The gene calls are TRBV10-1 and TRBJ2-3; 8 bases align to TRBD2. V was pared by 2 bases and J by 5 bases, with 9 bases of the junction left unmatched. The CDR3 runs 16 residues. The germline V gene encodes CDR1 WNHNN and CDR2 SYGVQD (reference sequence).

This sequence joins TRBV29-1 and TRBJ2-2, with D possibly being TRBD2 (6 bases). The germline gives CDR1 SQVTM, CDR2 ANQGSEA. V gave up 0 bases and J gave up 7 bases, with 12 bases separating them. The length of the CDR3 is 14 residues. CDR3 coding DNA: TGCAGCGTTGAAGATGGGGGGATGATCGGGGAGCTGTTTTTT. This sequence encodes CSVEDGGMIGELFF.